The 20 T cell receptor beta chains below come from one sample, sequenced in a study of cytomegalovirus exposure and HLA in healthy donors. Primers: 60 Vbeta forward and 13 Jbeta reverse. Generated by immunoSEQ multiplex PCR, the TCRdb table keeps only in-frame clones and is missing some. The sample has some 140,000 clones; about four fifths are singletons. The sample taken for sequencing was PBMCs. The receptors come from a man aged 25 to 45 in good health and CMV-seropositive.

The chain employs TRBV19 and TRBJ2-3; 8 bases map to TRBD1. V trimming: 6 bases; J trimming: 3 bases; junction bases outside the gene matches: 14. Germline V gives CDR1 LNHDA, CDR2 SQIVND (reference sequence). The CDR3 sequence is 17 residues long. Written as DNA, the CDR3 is TGTGCCAGTAGAGGTATCAGACAGGGGAGTGGTACAGATACGCAGTATTTT. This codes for CASRGIRQGSGTDTQYF. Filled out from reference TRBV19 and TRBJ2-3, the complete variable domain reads DGGITQSPKYLFRKEGQNVTLSCEQNLNHDAMYWYRQDPGQGLRLIYYSQIVNDFQKGDIAEGYSVSREKKESFPLTVTSAQKNPTAFYLCASRGIRQGSGTDTQYFGPGTRLTVL.

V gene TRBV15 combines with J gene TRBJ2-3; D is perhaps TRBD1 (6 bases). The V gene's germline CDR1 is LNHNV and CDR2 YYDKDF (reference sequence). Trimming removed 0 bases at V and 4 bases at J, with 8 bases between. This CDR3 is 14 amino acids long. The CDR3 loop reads CATSRDGGADTQYF. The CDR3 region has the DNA TGTGCCACCAGCAGAGATGGGGGCGCAGATACGCAGTATTTT.

In DNA, the CDR3 is TGCGCCAGCAGCTTTGAGGGAAATTCACCCCTCCACTTT. Translated, it gives CASSFEGNSPLHF. This sequence joins TRBV5-1 and TRBJ1-6; D uncertain. The ends were cut back, 2 bases at V and 7 bases at J, with 7 bases in the middle. CDR1 and CDR2 from the germline V gene are SGHRS and YFSETQ. CDR3 length: 13 residues.

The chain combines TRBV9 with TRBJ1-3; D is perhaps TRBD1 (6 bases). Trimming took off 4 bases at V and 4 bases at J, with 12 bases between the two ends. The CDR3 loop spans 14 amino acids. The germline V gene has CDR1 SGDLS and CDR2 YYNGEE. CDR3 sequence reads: CASSSRTAGNTIYF. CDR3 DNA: TGTGCCAGCAGCTCCCGGACAGCAGGAAACACCATATATTTT.

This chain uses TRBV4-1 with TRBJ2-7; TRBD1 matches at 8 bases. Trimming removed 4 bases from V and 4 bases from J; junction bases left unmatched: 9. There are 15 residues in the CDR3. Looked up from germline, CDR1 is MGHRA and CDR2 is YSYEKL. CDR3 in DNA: TGCGCCAGCAGCCCCGGACAGGGTAGGGATTACGAGCAGTACTTC. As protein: CASSPGQGRDYEQYF.

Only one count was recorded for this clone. The CDR3 is CASTLGQHSNQPQHF. CDR3 bases: TGTGCCAGCACTCTGGGACAGCATAGCAATCAGCCCCAGCATTTT. V is TRBV5-8 and J is TRBJ1-5; 7 bases align to TRBD1. CDR1 SGHTS and CDR2 YDEGEE come from the germline V gene. V shed 6 bases, J shed 0 bases, and the junction held 6 bases outside the gene matches. The CDR3 sequence is 15 residues long. Complete variable domain (other parts from reference TRBV5-8 and TRBJ1-5): EAGVTQSPTHLIKTRGQQATLRCSPISGHTSVYWYQQALGLGLQFLLWYDEGEERNRGNFPPRFSGRQFPNYSSELNVNALELEDSALYLCASTLGQHSNQPQHFGDGTRLSIL.

CDR3 sequence: CASSTQGWRDTQYF. CDR3 sequence (DNA): TGTGCCAGCAGCACACAGGGGTGGCGGGATACGCAGTATTTT. V is TRBV7-2 and J is TRBJ2-3; 7 nucleotides match TRBD1. J was trimmed by 6 bases and V by 5 bases; bases with no gene match: 8. The length of the CDR3 is 14 residues. CDR1 is SGHTA, CDR2 FQGNSA, per germline.

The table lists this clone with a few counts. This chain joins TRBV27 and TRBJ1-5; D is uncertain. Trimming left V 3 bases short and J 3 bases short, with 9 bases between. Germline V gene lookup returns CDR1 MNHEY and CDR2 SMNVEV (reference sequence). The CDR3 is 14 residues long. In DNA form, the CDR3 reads TGTGCCAGCAGTTTGGCAGGACTCAATCAGCCCCAGCATTTT. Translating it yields CASSLAGLNQPQHF.

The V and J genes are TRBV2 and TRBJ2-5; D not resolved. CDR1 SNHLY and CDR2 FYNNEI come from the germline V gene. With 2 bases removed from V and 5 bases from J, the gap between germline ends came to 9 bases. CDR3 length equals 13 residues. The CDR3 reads CASSERRKETQYF. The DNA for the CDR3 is TGTGCCAGCAGTGAAAGGCGGAAGGAGACCCAGTACTTC. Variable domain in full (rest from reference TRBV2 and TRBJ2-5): EPEVTQTPSHQVTQMGQEVILRCVPISNHLYFYWYRQILGQKVEFLVSFYNNEISEKSEIFDDQFSVERPDGSNFTLKIRSTKLEDSAMYFCASSERRKETQYFGPGTRLLVL.

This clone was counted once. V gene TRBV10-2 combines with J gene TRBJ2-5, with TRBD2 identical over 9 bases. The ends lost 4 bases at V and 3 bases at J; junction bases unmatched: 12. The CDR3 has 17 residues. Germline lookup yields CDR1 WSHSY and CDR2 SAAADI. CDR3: CASSVGTSGSGEETQYF. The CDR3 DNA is TGCGCCAGCAGTGTGGGAACTAGCGGGTCGGGAGAAGAGACCCAGTACTTC.

CDR3 DNA: TGTGCCATCAGAGTGGACAGCCGAAACACCATATATTTT. Amino acids: CAIRVDSRNTIYF. The chain recombines TRBV10-3 with TRBJ1-3; D is perhaps TRBD1 (6 bases). Per the germline V gene, CDR1 is ENHRY and CDR2 is SYGVKD. With 6 bases removed from V and 5 bases from J, the gap between germline ends came to 11 bases. The CDR3 is 13 amino acids.

The CDR3 DNA sequence: TGTGCCAGCAGCCAAGTAGGAGGGAACACTGAAGCTTTCTTT. This translates into CASSQVGGNTEAFF. The V gene is TRBV4-2, the J gene TRBJ1-1, with D unresolved. Germline V lookup: CDR1 LGHNA, CDR2 YNFKEQ. V was pared by 1 base and J by 1 base, with 7 bases between. CDR3 length: 14 residues.

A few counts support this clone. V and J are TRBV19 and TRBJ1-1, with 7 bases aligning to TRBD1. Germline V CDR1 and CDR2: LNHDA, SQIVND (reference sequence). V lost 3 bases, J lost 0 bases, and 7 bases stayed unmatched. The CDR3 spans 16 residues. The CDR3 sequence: CASSIPTGTLNTEAFF. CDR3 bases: TGTGCCAGTAGTATCCCGACAGGGACATTGAACACTGAAGCTTTCTTT.

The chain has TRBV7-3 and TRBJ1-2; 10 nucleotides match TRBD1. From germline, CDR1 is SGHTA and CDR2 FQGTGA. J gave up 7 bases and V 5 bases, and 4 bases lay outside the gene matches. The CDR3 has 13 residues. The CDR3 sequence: CASSQGQGIGYTF. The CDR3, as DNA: TGTGCCAGCAGCCAGGGACAGGGGATTGGCTACACCTTC. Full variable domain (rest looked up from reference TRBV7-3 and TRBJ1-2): GAGVSQTPSNKVTEKGKYVELRCDPISGHTALYWYRQSLGQGPEFLIYFQGTGAADDSGLPNDRFFAVRPEGSVSTLKIQRTERGDSAVYLCASSQGQGIGYTFGSGTRLTVV.

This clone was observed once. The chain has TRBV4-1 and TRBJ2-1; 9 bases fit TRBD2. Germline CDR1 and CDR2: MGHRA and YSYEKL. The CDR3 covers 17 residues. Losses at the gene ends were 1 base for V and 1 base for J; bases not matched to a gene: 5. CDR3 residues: CASSQAPAGGSYNEQFF. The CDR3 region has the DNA TGCGCCAGCAGCCAAGCCCCAGCGGGGGGATCCTACAATGAGCAGTTCTTC.

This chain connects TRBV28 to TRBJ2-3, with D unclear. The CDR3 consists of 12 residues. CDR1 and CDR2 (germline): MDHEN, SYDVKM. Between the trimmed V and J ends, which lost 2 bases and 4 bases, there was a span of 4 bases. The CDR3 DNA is TGTGCCAGCAGTTTAGACTCAGATACGCAGTATTTT. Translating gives CASSLDSDTQYF. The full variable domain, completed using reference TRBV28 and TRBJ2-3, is DVKVTQSSRYLVKRTGEKVFLECVQDMDHENMFWYRQDPGLGLRLIYFSYDVKMKEKGDIPEGYSVSREKKERFSLILESASTNQTSMYLCASSLDSDTQYFGPGTRLTVL.

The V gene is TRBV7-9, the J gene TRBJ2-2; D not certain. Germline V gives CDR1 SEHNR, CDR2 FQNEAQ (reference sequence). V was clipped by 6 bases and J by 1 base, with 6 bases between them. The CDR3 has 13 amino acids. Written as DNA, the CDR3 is TGTGCCAGCAGTCCCGGGAACACCGGGGAGCTGTTTTTT. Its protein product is CASSPGNTGELFF.

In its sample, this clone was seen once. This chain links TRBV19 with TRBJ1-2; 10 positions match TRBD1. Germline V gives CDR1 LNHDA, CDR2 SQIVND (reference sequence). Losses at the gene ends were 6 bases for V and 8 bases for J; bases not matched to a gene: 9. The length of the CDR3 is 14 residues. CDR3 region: CASSLDRGDGGYTF. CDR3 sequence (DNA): TGTGCCAGTAGCCTGGACAGGGGGGATGGGGGCTACACCTTC.

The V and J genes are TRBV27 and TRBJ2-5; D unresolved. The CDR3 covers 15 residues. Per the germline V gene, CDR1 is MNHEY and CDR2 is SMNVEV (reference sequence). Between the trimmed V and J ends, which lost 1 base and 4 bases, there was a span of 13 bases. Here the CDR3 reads CASSLYSWVRETQYF. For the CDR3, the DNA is TGTGCCAGCAGTTTATACAGTTGGGTCAGAGAGACCCAGTACTTC.

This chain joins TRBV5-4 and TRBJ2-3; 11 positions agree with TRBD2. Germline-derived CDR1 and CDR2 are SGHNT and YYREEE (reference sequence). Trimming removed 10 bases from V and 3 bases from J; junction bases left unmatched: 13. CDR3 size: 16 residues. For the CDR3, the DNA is TGTGCCGGGGCCCCGGAGGGACTAGCGGATACAGATACGCAGTATTTT. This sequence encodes CAGAPEGLADTDTQYF.